Detailed here is one TCR beta chain. The target of this receptor is not known. No per-base quality is available; no much larger clone lies one base away. These data come from a study of regulatory T cells listed by TCRdb under 2018. Background on the whole study: The study compared T-cell receptor beta repertoires of sorted regulatory, conventional CD4+ and CD8+ T cells between CD3G-deficient patients and healthy controls. The study at large found these results: Hydrophobic residues at CDR3 positions 6 and 7 were enriched in conventional CD4+ T cells from CD3G-deficient patients, suggesting more self-reactive specificities. Patient repertoires showed restricted unique TRB V-J pairs and skewed V and J gene usage, most marked in regulatory T cells.

The germline V gene provides CDR1 MNHNS and CDR2 SASEGT. The CDR3 covers 14 residues, taking in both the cysteine and the phenylalanine. Only the CDR3 DNA is retained, 42 bases long and in frame from the first base. A distance of 12 bases separates the germline ends of V and J, which lose 6 bases and 3 bases respectively. In the multiplex PCR, 52 forward TRBV primers and 13 reverse TRBJ primers were used, and assay-based and computational corrections were applied for amplification bias. Within the immunoSEQ assay, multiplex PCR amplified rearranged TRB loci from genomic DNA. TRB amplicons were sequenced using an Illumina HiSeq platform. The paper's data handling went like this. Raw sequences were error-filtered and aligned to reference gene sequences by custom algorithms and were subsequently analyzed with the immunoSEQ online tools. The frequencies of productive and nonproductive TRB rearrangements were evaluated among unique sequences as well as among total sequences. Hydrophobicity and amino acid composition of residues 6 and 7 within the TRB CDR3 were used to estimate the potential for self-reactivity. Prism software was used to run t tests, Mann-Whitney tests or two-way ANOVA for comparisons between groups. TCRdb took over this immuneACCESS table, retaining in-frame rearrangements with V and J assigned. Such tables are incomplete; in checked studies, under half of the missing clones stem from an unresolved V gene, and the remainder is unexplained. D and trimming come from the DNA, and the V and J calls and clone size come from that table. The sample contains about 21,000 clones, 88% of them found a single time. The ten largest account for approximately 1.4% of the sample.

All CD3G-deficient patients had evidence of autoimmunity, which was more severe in two of the patients. Patients ranged from 2 to 39 years of age at testing and had reduced naive and increased memory CD4+ and CD8+ T-cell proportions. CD4+ cells were FACS-sorted into CD25-high CD127-low regulatory T cells and CD25-low CD127-high conventional CD4+ T cells. The patient group comprised about 6 individuals with CD3G deficiency. An international network of physicians across the United States, Europe and Asia provided the patient samples and clinical data. Ficoll density separation was used to isolate peripheral blood mononuclear cells.

In this chain, TRBV6-1 is recombined with TRBJ1-5; the D gene identity is not certain. Sequenced sample: conventional CD4+ T cells sorted from blood. The receptor comes from a child between 5 and 17 years old with CD3G deficiency. The CDR3 loop reads CASRGDGYNQPQHF. The DNA is as follows: TGTGCCAGCAGAGGAGACGGATACAATCAGCCCCAGCATTTT.